The 25 T cell receptor beta chains listed next were all sequenced from one sample in a study of T cells in Graves' hyperthyroidism and ophthalmopathy. TCR beta CDR3 region amplification was performed from RNA transcripts. In the first-round RT-PCR of the TCR CDR3, the HTBI primer set was used. TCRdb processed the multiplex PCR reads anew with MiXCR; each CDR3 protein has one entry. Of fewer than 40,000 distinct CDR3 sequences detected, 52% appear once; the ten largest clones hold about a sixth. Sequencing was done on a sample of blood. All receptors come from a man in his forties with Graves' ophthalmopathy.

Here the CDR3 reads CASGMGGASRNEQFF. The CDR3, as DNA: TGTGCCAGCGGGATGGGGGGCGCAAGCAGGAATGAGCAGTTCTTC. J is TRBJ2-1 and V is TRBV2; either TRBD1 or TRBD2 may fit D (6 bases each). Germline V gives CDR1 SNHLY, CDR2 FYNNEI. With 8 bases removed from V and 7 bases from J, the gap between germline ends came to 21 bases. The CDR3 totals 15 residues.

The rearrangement links TRBV28 to TRBJ2-7; TRBD2 aligns across 14 bases. V dropped 2 bases and J dropped 7; count of bases not matched to a gene: 13. CDR1 MDHEN and CDR2 SYDVKM come from the germline V gene. The CDR3 consists of 18 residues. In DNA, the CDR3 is TGTGCCAGCAGTTTACCCCGACTAGCGGGAGGGTTTATGGGGGAGCAGTACTTC. Its protein product is CASSLPRLAGGFMGEQYF.

This chain joins TRBV24-1 and TRBJ2-7; 8 positions match TRBD1. V was pared by 3 bases and J by 1 base, with 13 bases of the junction left unmatched. Germline V lookup: CDR1 KGHDR, CDR2 SFDVKD. CDR3 length: 18 amino acids. CDR3: CATSDPNTGTGGSYEQYF. The CDR3 DNA sequence: TGTGCCACCAGTGATCCCAACACCGGGACAGGAGGGTCCTACGAGCAGTACTTC.

The chain combines TRBV7-2 with TRBJ1-5; possibly TRBD1 for D (5 bases). The germline V gene has CDR1 SGHTA and CDR2 FQGNSA. V was clipped by 5 bases and J by 6 bases, with 17 bases between them. This CDR3 is 15 amino acids long. CDR3 protein: CASSPSGGRGQPQHF. In nucleotides, the CDR3 is TGTGCCAGCAGCCCTAGCGGGGGAAGGGGTCAGCCCCAGCATTTT.

Details on this clonotype: A much larger clone is a single base away; this may be a read error. The conserved phenylalanine or tryptophan is not found at the CDR3 terminus, so this likely reflects a read error. V is TRBV28 and J is TRBJ1-4; unclear D gene. Germline lookup yields CDR1 MDHEN and CDR2 SYDVKM. Trimming took 2 bases from V and 7 from J, leaving 17 bases between them. The CDR3 is 16 residues long. CDR3 DNA: TGTGCCAGCAGTTTAATAACCGGGGATGTAGGTGAAAAACTGTTTCTT. Its protein is CASSLITGDVGEKLFL.

CDR3 residues: CSAPRTSGLTDTQYF. CDR3 DNA sequence: TGCAGTGCTCCCCGGACTAGCGGTCTCACAGATACGCAGTATTTT. The chain uses TRBV20-1 and TRBJ2-3; 10 bases line up with TRBD2. Trimming removed 5 bases from V and 2 bases from J; junction bases left unmatched: 7. Per the germline V gene, CDR1 is DFQATT and CDR2 is SNEGSKA (reference sequence). This CDR3 has 15 amino acids.

The J gene is TRBJ2-1, the V gene TRBV6-5; 11 bases agree with TRBD2. V shed 7 bases, J shed 6 bases, and the junction held 5 bases outside the gene matches. Germline assignment: CDR1 MNHEY and CDR2 SVGAGI. The CDR3 is 14 amino acids. The CDR3 region has the DNA TGTGCCAGCAAGAGGACTAGCGGGCCCAATGAGCAGTTCTTC. Protein sequence: CASKRTSGPNEQFF.

About this clonotype: The germline gene is not matched at one end of the junction; a read error may be the cause. CDR3 nucleotides: TGTGCCAGCAGCTCCGGGACAGGGGGATCACCCCTCCACTTT. This encodes CASSSGTGGSPLHF. The chain couples TRBV5-1 to TRBJ1-6; 11 bases line up with TRBD1. Germline CDR1 and CDR2: SGHRS and YFSETQ. This CDR3 has 14 residues.

By share, this clonotype ranks as medium-sized. The chain is built from TRBV20-1 and TRBJ1-6; D perhaps matches TRBD1 (6 bases). The CDR3 is 15 amino acids. V was pared by 2 bases and J by 10 bases, with 18 bases between. Looked up from germline, CDR1 is DFQATT and CDR2 is SNEGSKA (reference sequence). CDR3 in DNA: TGCAGTGCTAGACTGCCGGGGTCAGGGGCCTCACCCCTCCACTTT. Encoded protein: CSARLPGSGASPLHF.

This clonotype has ten or more counts. This chain joins TRBV20-1 and TRBJ1-6; 10 nucleotides align to TRBD1. The CDR3 is 19 amino acids. V lost 4 bases and J lost 1; bases outside the gene matches: 13. Germline V gives CDR1 DFQATT, CDR2 SNEGSKA (reference sequence). This CDR3 is CSANNPGQGFGSYNSPLHF. CDR3 DNA sequence: TGCAGTGCTAATAATCCGGGACAGGGGTTTGGGTCCTATAATTCACCCCTCCACTTT.

The rearrangement uses TRBV24-1 and TRBJ1-5; 8 bases are a match to TRBD1. CDR3 length: 15 amino acids. Per the germline V gene, CDR1 is KGHDR and CDR2 is SFDVKD. The CDR3 spells CARDPRQGLYQPQHF. The CDR3 DNA sequence: TGTGCTAGAGATCCGAGACAGGGGCTTTATCAGCCCCAGCATTTT.

This clonotype was seen many times. The chain links TRBV15 to TRBJ1-1; no reliable D call. This CDR3 is built from 17 residues. The germline V and J ends were trimmed by 1 base and 1 base, with 16 bases remaining between them. Germline-derived CDR1 and CDR2 are LNHNV and YYDKDF (reference sequence). CDR3 region: CATSRGVGSSANTEAFF. The CDR3 nucleotides read TGTGCCACCAGCAGAGGGGTGGGCAGCTCAGCGAACACTGAAGCTTTCTTT.

The CDR3: CASSLGGGSWAQYF. The CDR3 nucleotides read TGTGCCAGCAGCCTCGGCGGAGGGTCATGGGCCCAGTACTTC. V usage is TRBV12-3 or TRBV12-4 and J usage is TRBJ2-5; tentative D call: TRBD2 (6 bases). There are 14 residues in the CDR3. The V end lost 6 bases, the J end lost 9 bases, and 20 bases lay between the germline ends.

This clonotype showed up many times. The CDR3 DNA is TGTGCCAGCAGTTTAGTTACAGTAATGAACACTGAAGCTTTCTTT. Translation: CASSLVTVMNTEAFF. The chain is built from TRBV12-3 or TRBV12-4 and TRBJ1-1; D gene uncertain. The CDR3 extends over 15 amino acids. V lost 1 base and J lost 0, with 9 bases in between.

The table lists this clonotype with many counts. The rearrangement links TRBV19 to TRBJ1-2; D not certain. Trimming shortened V by 8 bases and J by 5 bases, and 15 bases separated the two germline ends. The V gene's germline CDR1 is LNHDA and CDR2 SQIVND (reference sequence). The CDR3 covers 13 residues. The CDR3 reads CASSIVASYGYTF. The CDR3 bases are TGTGCCAGTTCCATAGTGGCCTCGTATGGCTACACCTTC.

This clonotype was seen ten or more times. V gene TRBV4-1 combines with J gene TRBJ1-1, with no clear D. The CDR3 length is 15 residues. V lost 4 bases, J lost 1 base, and 13 bases lay in between. CDR1 and CDR2 from the germline V gene are MGHRA and YSYEKL. The CDR3 reads CASSPLGPSNTEAFF. Here the CDR3 DNA reads TGCGCCAGCAGCCCACTCGGACCTTCGAACACTGAAGCTTTCTTT.

This clonotype appeared many times. V usage is TRBV5-6 and J usage is TRBJ1-2; perhaps TRBD1 as D (5 bases). CDR1 and CDR2 from the germline V gene are SGHDT and YYEEEE. The CDR3 covers 13 residues. Deletions cut 4 bases from V and 4 bases from J, with 11 bases between. DNA for the CDR3: TGTGCCAGCAGCCCCGACAGACCCTATGGCTACACCTTC. Translation: CASSPDRPYGYTF.

This sequence joins TRBV12-3 or TRBV12-4 and TRBJ2-3, with unresolved D. V was pared by 4 bases and J by 9 bases, with 11 bases between. This CDR3 comprises 12 residues. The DNA of the CDR3 is TGTGCCAGCAGTTGGAACGCGGCCACGCAGTATTTT. It is translated as CASSWNAATQYF.

This clonotype was recorded many times. The rearrangement joins TRBV29-1 to TRBJ2-1; 13 positions match TRBD2. The CDR3 is made up of 14 amino acids. Germline V CDR1 and CDR2: SQVTM, ANQGSEA. With 7 bases clipped from V and 4 bases from J, the junction kept 4 bases outside the gene matches. The DNA for the CDR3 is TGCAGCGACAAGACTAGCGGGGGGTACAATGAGCAGTTCTTC. Protein product: CSDKTSGGYNEQFF.

This clonotype showed up many times. The rearrangement joins TRBV6-1 to TRBJ1-4; TRBD1 agrees at 9 bases. Germline V gives CDR1 MNHNS, CDR2 SASEGT. The length of the CDR3 is 16 residues. The J segment lost 7 bases and the V segment lost 5 bases, leaving 11 bases of the junction unmatched. Written as DNA, the CDR3 is TGTGCCAGCAGTCCCGGGACAGGGCGGCTAGGTGAAAAACTGTTTTTT. Translation gives CASSPGTGRLGEKLFF.

This clonotype was recorded a few times. This chain connects TRBV2 to TRBJ1-2; D gene unclear. V gave up 7 bases and J gave up 5 bases, with 17 bases separating them. Looked up from germline, CDR1 is SNHLY and CDR2 is FYNNEI. CDR3 length equals 14 residues. CDR3 sequence (DNA): TGTGCCAGCATTGGAGAGGGTTGGGCTTATGGCTACACCTTC. It codes for CASIGEGWAYGYTF.

This clonotype was observed at least ten times. J is TRBJ1-4 and V is TRBV2; D is ambiguous. CDR3 size: 13 residues. Germline-derived CDR1 and CDR2 are SNHLY and FYNNEI. V lost 7 bases to trimming and J lost 8 bases, with 14 bases between them. The CDR3 nucleotides are TGTGCCAGCACTGGAGGGTGGGGAGAAAAACTGTTTTTT. As protein: CASTGGWGEKLFF.

This clonotype showed up many times. This chain joins TRBV28 and TRBJ1-5; perhaps TRBD1 as D (5 bases). This CDR3 has 14 amino acids. Trimming cost V 6 bases and J 5 bases, with 14 bases left between them. The germline CDR1 and CDR2 sequences are MDHEN and SYDVKM. In DNA, the CDR3 is TGTGCCAGCAGGGGTGGTGGGGCACATCAGCCCCAGCATTTT. It yields the protein CASRGGGAHQPQHF.

This clonotype was counted many times. This chain joins TRBV4-1 and TRBJ2-2, with 8 positions matching TRBD2. This CDR3 comprises 15 residues. CDR1 MGHRA and CDR2 YSYEKL come from the germline V gene. Unmatched junction bases numbered 11, after V lost 6 bases and J lost 8 bases. The CDR3 spells CASSRVAGYRGELFF. The CDR3, as DNA: TGCGCCAGCAGTAGGGTAGCGGGGTACCGGGGGGAGCTGTTTTTT.

The rearrangement links TRBV10-3 to TRBJ1-6; D is unclear. Germline values: CDR1 ENHRY, CDR2 SYGVKD. The CDR3 runs 16 residues. Trimming stripped 0 bases from V and 0 bases from J, with 6 bases between. The CDR3 sequence: CAISESASSYNSPLHF. The CDR3 region has the DNA TGTGCCATCAGTGAGTCCGCCAGCTCCTATAATTCACCCCTCCACTTT.